This T cell receptor beta chain was identified during a study of control samples from healthy donors and cancer patients. Generated by immunoSEQ multiplex PCR, the TCRdb table keeps only in-frame clones and is missing some. Among tens of thousands of clones listed, around 80% were seen once. Germline V gene data show CDR1 as MNHEY and CDR2 as SVGAGI. After removal of 6 bases from V and 5 bases from J, the junction contained 5 bases not matched to a gene. The CDR3 has 15 amino acids. The rearrangement uses TRBV6-5 and TRBJ2-2; 11 positions match TRBD2. What was sequenced was blood. The TCR was taken from a man aged 60 to 69 in good health. Here the CDR3 DNA reads TGTGCCAGCAGGGTGACTAGCGGGACTACCGGGGAGCTGTTTTTT. Residues: CASRVTSGTTGELFF.